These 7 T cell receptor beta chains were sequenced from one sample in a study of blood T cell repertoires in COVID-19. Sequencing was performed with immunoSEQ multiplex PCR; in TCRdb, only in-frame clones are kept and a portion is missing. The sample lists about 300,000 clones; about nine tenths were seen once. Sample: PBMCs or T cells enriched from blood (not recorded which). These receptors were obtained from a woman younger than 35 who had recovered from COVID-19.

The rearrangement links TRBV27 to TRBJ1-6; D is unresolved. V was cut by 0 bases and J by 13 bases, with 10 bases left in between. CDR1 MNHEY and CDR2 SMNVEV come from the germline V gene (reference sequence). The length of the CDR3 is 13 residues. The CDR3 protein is CASSLSGGSPLHF. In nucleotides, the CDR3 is TGTGCCAGCAGTTTATCCGGCGGGTCCCCCCTCCACTTT.

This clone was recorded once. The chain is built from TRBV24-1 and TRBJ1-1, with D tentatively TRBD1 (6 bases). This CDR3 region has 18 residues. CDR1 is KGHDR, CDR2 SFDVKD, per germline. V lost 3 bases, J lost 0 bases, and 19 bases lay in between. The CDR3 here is CATSDPPRQVLMNTEAFF. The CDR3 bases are TGTGCCACCAGTGATCCCCCCCGACAGGTCCTAATGAACACTGAAGCTTTCTTT.

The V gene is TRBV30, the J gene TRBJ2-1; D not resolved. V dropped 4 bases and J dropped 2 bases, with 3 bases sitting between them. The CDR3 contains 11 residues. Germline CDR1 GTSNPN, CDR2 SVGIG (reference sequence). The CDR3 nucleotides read TGTGCCTGGAAGCCCTACAATGAGCAGTTCTTC. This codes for CAWKPYNEQFF. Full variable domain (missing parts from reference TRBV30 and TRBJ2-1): SQTIHQWPATLVQPVGSPLSLECTVEGTSNPNLYWYRQAAGRGLQLLFYSVGIGQISSEVPQNLSASRPQDRQFILSSKKLLLSDSGFYLCAWKPYNEQFFGPGTRLTVL.

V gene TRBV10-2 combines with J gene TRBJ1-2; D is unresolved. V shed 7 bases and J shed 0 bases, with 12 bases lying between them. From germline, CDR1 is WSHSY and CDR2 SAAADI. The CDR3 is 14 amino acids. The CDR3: CASNALQANYGYTF. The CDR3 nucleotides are TGCGCCAGCAACGCTTTGCAGGCTAACTATGGCTACACCTTC.

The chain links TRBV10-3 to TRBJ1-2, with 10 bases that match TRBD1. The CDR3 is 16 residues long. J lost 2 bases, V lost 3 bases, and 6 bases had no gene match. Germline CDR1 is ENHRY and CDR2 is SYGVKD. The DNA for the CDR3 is TGTGCCATCAGTGACCGACAGGGGGCCGGGAACTATGGCTACACCTTC. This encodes CAISDRQGAGNYGYTF.

The CDR3 sequence: CASSQQWDRRYNEQFF. The CDR3 DNA reads as TGTGCCAGCTCGCAGCAATGGGACAGGCGATACAATGAGCAGTTCTTC. This chain uses TRBV18 with TRBJ2-1, with 8 positions matching TRBD1. V dropped 6 bases and J dropped 4; count of bases not matched to a gene: 11. Germline V CDR1 and CDR2: KGHSH, LQKENI. The CDR3 consists of 16 residues.

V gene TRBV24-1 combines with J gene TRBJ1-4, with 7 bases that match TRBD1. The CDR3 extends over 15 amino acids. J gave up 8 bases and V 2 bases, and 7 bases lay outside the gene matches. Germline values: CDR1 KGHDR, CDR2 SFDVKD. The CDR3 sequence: CATSDSTGAGEKLFF. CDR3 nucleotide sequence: TGTGCCACCAGTGATTCTACAGGGGCAGGCGAAAAACTGTTTTTT.